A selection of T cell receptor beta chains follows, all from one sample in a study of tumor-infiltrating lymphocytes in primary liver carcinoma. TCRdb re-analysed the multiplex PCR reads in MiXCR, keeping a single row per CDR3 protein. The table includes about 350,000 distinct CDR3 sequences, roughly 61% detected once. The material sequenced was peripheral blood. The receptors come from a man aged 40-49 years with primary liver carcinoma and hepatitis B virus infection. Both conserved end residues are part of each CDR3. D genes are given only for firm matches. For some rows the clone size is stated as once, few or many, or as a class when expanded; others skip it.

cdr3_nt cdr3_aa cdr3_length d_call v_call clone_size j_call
TGTGCAACCAGCAACGACAGGGGATCCTACAATGAGCAGTTCTTC CATSNDRGSYNEQFF 15 TRBD1 TRBV15 NA TRBJ2-1
TGCAGCGCCAGACTAGCGGGAGCCCACAATGAGCAGTTCTTC CSARLAGAHNEQFF 14 TRBD2 TRBV29-1 many TRBJ2-1
TGTGCCAGCAGTTACTGGGGCAGGGGGGCGTATCAGCCCCAGCATTTT CASSYWGRGAYQPQHF 16 TRBD1 TRBV6-2/TRBV6-3 many TRBJ1-5
TGTGCCAGCAGTTATGAAGCGGGAGGGCTCCGTTCGGACGAGCAGTACTTC CASSYEAGGLRSDEQYF 17 TRBD2 TRBV6-2/TRBV6-3 NA TRBJ2-7
TGCGCCAGCAGCTTGGCCCGGCTAGCGAACGTTCCCTACGAGCAGTACTTC CASSLARLANVPYEQYF 17 NA TRBV5-1 few TRBJ2-7
TGTGCCAGCAGTTATAACAGGTGGCAGGAAAACGAGCAGTACTTC CASSYNRWQENEQYF 15 NA TRBV6-6 NA TRBJ2-7
TGTGCCAGCAGCCTTGGGACCACAGATACGCAGTATTTT CASSLGTTDTQYF 13 NA TRBV12-3/TRBV12-4 medium-sized TRBJ2-3
TGTGCCAGCAGTGACTCGGACAGACAGCCCCAGCATTTT CASSDSDRQPQHF 13 NA TRBV6-2/TRBV6-3 many TRBJ1-5
TGTGCCAGCAGTGAAGCCCCTGGGAGAGGAAGAGATACGCAGTATTTT CASSEAPGRGRDTQYF 16 NA TRBV6-1 NA TRBJ2-3
TGCGCCAGCAGCATTACCACAGGGGGCGCGGGGAATACGAACACTGAAGCGTTCTTT CASSITTGGAGNTNTEAFF 19 TRBD1 TRBV5-1 NA TRBJ1-1
TGTGCCAGCAGTTCGGGGTTATCGCAGTATTTT CASSSGLSQYF 11 NA TRBV25-1 many TRBJ2-3
TGTGACAGCAGCGCCGGACAGACCTTCACAGATACGCAGTATTTT CDSSAGQTFTDTQYF 15 NA TRBV11-2 NA TRBJ2-3
TGTGCCAGCAGTTTAACTACAGCCGAGCAGTACTTC CASSLTTAEQYF 12 NA TRBV28 few TRBJ2-7
TGTACCAGCAGCGTAGGCGGGGGTTCCTACAATGAGCAGTTCTTC CTSSVGGGSYNEQFF 15 TRBD2 TRBV11-2 NA TRBJ2-1
TGTGCCAGCAGCCTAAGCATCGGGCCTCTGTCCTACGAGCAGTACTTC CASSLSIGPLSYEQYF 16 NA TRBV11-2 NA TRBJ2-7
TGTGTCTGGAGTGTTGAGCTAGCGGGGAGCTACGAGCAGTACTTC CVWSVELAGSYEQYF 15 TRBD2 TRBV30 NA TRBJ2-7
TGTGCCAGCAGATGCGGGGTTAGCAATCAGCCCCAGCATTTT CASRCGVSNQPQHF 14 NA TRBV6-6 NA TRBJ1-5
TGTGTCAGCAGTTTCGGTAATGGCTACACCTTC CVSSFGNGYTF 11 NA TRBV12-3/TRBV12-4 NA TRBJ1-2
TGTGCCAGCAGCCCACGACCTGCACGGGGGGCCCCTCACAATAGGCAGTTCTTC CASSPRPARGAPHNRQFF 18 NA TRBV11-2 NA TRBJ2-1
TGTGCCAGCAGTTACTTGACCTCGGGAGGCGAGGAGACCCAGTACTTC CASSYLTSGGEETQYF 16 TRBD2 TRBV6-5 many TRBJ2-5
TGTGCCATCACCTTAAGGGGGACAGTCTACGAGCAGTACTTC CAITLRGTVYEQYF 14 TRBD1 TRBV13 NA TRBJ2-7
TGTGCCAGCAGCCAAGAAGGTAATCAGTCCCAGCATTTT CASSQEGNQSQHF 13 NA TRBV4-2 once TRBJ1-5